This TCR beta chain is from a study of shared clonotypes between healthy human individuals. Study-wide points: Only blood was sampled; tissue repertoires likely differ.

Germline V gene lookup returns CDR1 SGHNT and CDR2 YYREEE (reference sequence). CDR3 size: 14 residues. Trimming took off 4 bases at V and 0 bases at J, with 8 bases between the two ends. Comment on this clone: The target antigen is unknown.

Into CD45RA+ naive and CD45RA-negative memory subsets, the CD4+ cells were split. Produced via immunoSEQ multiplex PCR; TCRdb's table is partial and in-frame only. Here the sample spans 1,500,000 or so clones, approximately 97% being singletons. The sequence was obtained from a man aged 30-40 years in good health. The gene calls are TRBV5-4 and TRBJ2-1; D is unclear. The sample comprised naive CD4+ T cells sorted from blood. As for subset: CD45RA+ positively selected. The CDR3 region is CASSPPSSYNEQFF. The CDR3 DNA follows: TGTGCCAGCAGCCCGCCGAGCTCCTACAATGAGCAGTTCTTC.